This TCR beta chain was documented in a study of Ad26.COV2.S vaccination and SARS-CoV-2 variants (dated by TCRdb to the early 2020s). Study-level background: Vaccine-arm donors came from COV1001, a multicentre, randomized, double-blind, placebo-controlled phase I-IIa trial of Ad26.COV2.S in healthy adults. Ad26.COV2.S was administered intramuscularly at a dose of 5x10^10 or 1x10^11 viral particles, either as one shot or as two shots given 56 days apart. TCRbeta repertoire sequencing was used to assess the specificity and breadth of SARS-CoV-2-reactive T cell receptors after Ad26.COV2.S vaccination. The TCR-sequenced set comprised about 32 samples: around 20 Ad26.COV2.S vaccine recipients, 5 placebo recipients and 8 SARS-CoV-2 convalescent individuals. Trial participants were randomized into five groups of five: low-dose or high-dose Ad26.COV2.S given once or twice, or placebo on both occasions. Blinding of investigators to trial group allocation was maintained during experiments and outcome assessment.

The immunoSEQ Assay was the method used to sequence TCRbeta CDR3 regions. After extraction, genomic DNA underwent amplification by bias-controlled multiplex PCR, followed by high-throughput sequencing. The source study handled its data this way. To quantify the absolute abundance of each unique TCRbeta CDR3 region, sequences were collapsed and filtered. T cell fraction was estimated by normalizing TCRbeta template counts to usable DNA, which was measured by amplifying reference genes present in all nucleated cells. Repertoire TCRs were annotated as SARS-CoV-2-specific by exact matching of V gene, CDR3 amino acid sequence and J gene to a known reactive TCR set. The reference SARS-CoV-2 TCR set was obtained from MIRA and was filtered for enrichment in COVID-19-positive ImmuneCODE repertoires, whereby public or cross-reactive TCRs were removed. Based on the MIRA antigens, annotated TCRs were further analysed at the level of specific ORF or position within ORF. Breadth was defined as the number of annotated unique rearrangements divided by the total number of unique productive rearrangements, and depth was defined as the summed frequency of the annotated unique rearrangements. Two-sided Wilcoxon rank-sum tests were applied when comparing TCR breadth between groups. Sourced from immuneACCESS, this table was stored by TCRdb with only in-frame sequences that have V and J called. A share of the clones is absent; for the studies checked, an unresolved V gene accounts for under half, and the remainder has no known explanation. V, J and clone size derive from that table, while D and trimming were established from the DNA sequence. In this sample the table shows about 370,000 clones, about 85% of which occur a single time. Together, the top ten hold 3.5% of the sample.

Findings and caveats that apply to the study as a whole: Ad26.COV2.S recipients had higher spike-specific TCR breadth than placebo recipients (P = 0.0014). Vaccine and placebo recipients had similar non-spike TCR breadth, a finding consistent with the vaccine containing only spike. The study lacked the statistical power to compare responses across vaccine doses or regimens. Substantial breadth of spike-specific CD8+ and CD4+ T cell responses was reported after vaccination. The authors noted that total T cell responses may have been underestimated by the TCR breadth and depth analyses.

Read against the paper, the sample's treatment or condition label means: about 20 received Ad26.COV2.S at low or high dose, single or two shots; 5 received placebo; per-sample allocation not given. For vaccine and placebo recipients, the sequenced repertoires came from samples collected on day 63 after the first injection. Cohort 1b enrolled about two dozen adults aged 18-55 years at a single site in Boston, USA, between 29 July and 7 August 2020. Ad26.COV2.S was a replication-incompetent adenovirus type 26 vector expressing a prefusion-stabilized SARS-CoV-2 spike protein from the original Wuhan strain. Regarding this clone: Its antigen is currently not known. Per-base qualities were not stored, and no clone one base away is much larger.

The CDR3 numbers 16 residues from cysteine through phenylalanine. Just CDR3 DNA is preserved here, 48 bases in frame from base 1. CDR1 and CDR2 are read off the germline V gene as MGHDK and SYGVNS. V is reduced by 6 bases and J by 10 bases, leaving a spacing of 22 bases between them. Recombination connected TRBV25-1 to TRBJ1-6; the D gene lacks a confident call. This clonotype was sampled from a person between 18 and 65 years old who received the Ad26.COV2.S COVID-19 vaccine or a placebo. Sequences were derived from peripheral blood, sampled in a trial of Ad26.COV2.S vaccine versus placebo. The CDR3 region: CASRSSKRAVESPLHF. The DNA is as follows: TGTGCCAGCAGATCATCAAAAAGGGCTGTGGAGTCACCCCTCCACTTT.